Listed below are T cell receptor beta chains from one sample, sequenced in a study of long-term antiretroviral therapy in people with HIV. Sequencing was performed with immunoSEQ multiplex PCR; in TCRdb, only in-frame clones are kept and a portion is missing. The sample shows some 28,000 clones, 85% to 95% of them seen only once. This material consisted of unsorted PBMCs, taken 5.3 years after starting antiretroviral therapy. These receptors all stem from a man aged 50-59 years with HIV. The CDR3 runs from the conserved cysteine through the conserved F or W. Fields, in order: V gene, clone size, D gene, J gene, CDR3 protein, CDR3 DNA. D genes are given only for firm matches. Clone size appears in some rows only: once, few, many, or a class for an expanded clone.

TRBV12-5	.	.	TRBJ1-2	CAYLLQGNYGYTF	TGTGCTTATTTGCTTCAGGGGAACTATGGCTACACCTTC
TRBV6-6	.	.	TRBJ1-6	CASSYLSGTQETPLHF	TGTGCCAGCAGTTACTTATCGGGTACCCAAGAGACACCCCTCCACTTT
TRBV7-8	.	.	TRBJ2-2	CASRSRGYSNTGELFF	TGTGCCAGCAGATCCCGTGGGTACTCGAACACCGGGGAGCTGTTTTTT
TRBV4-3	.	TRBD1	TRBJ1-4	CASSQAGRGREKLFF	TGCGCCAGCAGCCAAGCAGGCAGGGGGCGTGAAAAACTGTTTTTT
TRBV5-4	.	TRBD2	TRBJ2-1	CASSLGLAGDNEQFF	TGTGCCAGCAGCTTAGGACTAGCGGGGGACAATGAGCAGTTCTTC
TRBV7-6	.	TRBD2	TRBJ2-7	CASSSGTSGEQYF	TGTGCCAGCAGCTCGGGGACTAGCGGCGAGCAGTACTTC
TRBV11-2	.	TRBD2	TRBJ2-7	CASRAASGGGEQYF	TGTGCCAGCAGGGCGGCTAGCGGGGGAGGAGAGCAGTACTTC
TRBV30	.	.	TRBJ2-4	CAWSQGTGNIQYF	TGTGCCTGGAGCCAAGGGACGGGAAACATTCAGTACTTC
TRBV6-5	.	TRBD1	TRBJ1-1	CASSPTGGNTEAFF	TGTGCCAGCAGTCCCACAGGGGGGAACACTGAAGCTTTCTTT
TRBV29-1	.	.	TRBJ2-3	CSVEALLTDTQYF	TGCAGCGTTGAGGCCTTACTCACAGATACGCAGTATTTT
TRBV10-1	.	.	TRBJ2-7	CASSEGAGRGSEQYF	TGCGCCAGCAGTGAGGGGGCCGGTCGGGGATCCGAGCAGTACTTC
TRBV30	.	TRBD1	TRBJ1-1	CAWSTGAGTEAFF	TGTGCCTGGTCCACAGGGGCGGGAACTGAAGCTTTCTTT
TRBV6-1	few	TRBD1	TRBJ2-7	CASGTGGSSYEQYF	TGTGCCAGTGGGACAGGGGGGTCCTCCTACGAGCAGTACTTC
TRBV2	once	.	TRBJ1-2	CASRVTEIYGYTF	TGTGCCAGCAGGGTTACAGAAATCTATGGCTACACCTTC
TRBV12-5	.	.	TRBJ2-2	CASGLQGAWTGELFF	TGTGCTAGTGGGCTTCAGGGTGCATGGACCGGGGAGCTGTTTTTT
TRBV5-8	.	TRBD1	TRBJ1-2	CASSEGGLHRLIYGYTF	TGTGCCAGCAGCGAAGGGGGCCTCCACCGACTAATTTATGGCTACACCTTC
TRBV6-5	.	.	TRBJ1-3	CASSTYRERGNTIYF	TGTGCCAGCAGTACCTACAGGGAGAGGGGAAACACCATATATTTT
TRBV4-3	once	TRBD1	TRBJ2-1	CASSPRTGTYNEQFF	TGCGCCAGCAGCCCTCGGACAGGGACCTACAATGAGCAGTTCTTC
TRBV5-1	.	.	TRBJ1-1	CASSLRLNTEAFF	TGCGCCAGCAGCTTGAGATTGAACACTGAAGCTTTCTTT
TRBV5-8	.	TRBD1	TRBJ1-4	CASSMDRGDEKLFF	TGTGCCAGCAGCATGGACAGGGGAGACGAAAAACTGTTTTTT
TRBV4-2	.	.	TRBJ1-2	CASSYWAGTHYGYTF	TGTGCCAGCAGCTATTGGGCGGGGACACACTATGGCTACACCTTC
TRBV10-3	.	.	TRBJ2-3	CAIRDDRDTQYF	TGTGCCATCAGGGATGACAGAGATACGCAGTATTTT
TRBV29-1	.	TRBD2	TRBJ2-7	CSVRTRLPYEQYF	TGCAGCGTCCGGACTAGATTACCCTACGAGCAGTACTTC
TRBV5-1	.	.	TRBJ2-3	CASSLGRGGTDTQYF	TGCGCCAGCAGCTTGGGACGCGGGGGCACAGATACGCAGTATTTT
TRBV28	.	.	TRBJ1-6	CASSFFRLISPLHF	TGTGCCAGCAGTTTCTTCAGACTTATTTCACCCCTCCACTTT
TRBV4-3	.	TRBD2	TRBJ2-3	CASSQDGAGGRTTDTQYF	TGCGCCAGCAGCCAAGATGGGGCGGGGGGCCGAACCACAGATACGCAGTATTTT
TRBV6-1	.	.	TRBJ1-4	CASKQYGGDEKLFF	TGTGCCAGCAAGCAATACGGAGGGGATGAAAAACTGTTTTTT
TRBV9	few	.	TRBJ1-3	CASSAQKGSGNTIYF	TGTGCCAGCAGCGCTCAAAAGGGCTCTGGAAACACCATATATTTT
TRBV7-9	few	TRBD1	TRBJ1-2	CASSPGQGVNYGYTF	TGTGCCAGCAGCCCCGGACAGGGGGTTAACTATGGCTACACCTTC
TRBV19	.	.	TRBJ1-5	CASSNSGNEPQHF	TGTGCCAGTAGTAACTCGGGAAACGAGCCCCAGCATTTT
TRBV21-1	.	.	TRBJ1-6	CASSKGRGARNSPLHF	TGTGCCAGCAGCAAAGGTCGGGGGGCTAGGAATTCACCCCTCCACTTT
TRBV29-1	.	.	TRBJ2-7	CSATPRGVSKQYF	TGCAGCGCTACCCCGAGGGGGGTCTCCAAGCAGTACTTC
TRBV6-4	.	.	TRBJ2-3	CASSERGHPTDTQYF	TGTGCCAGCAGTGAGCGAGGACATCCTACAGATACGCAGTATTTT
TRBV5-1	.	TRBD2	TRBJ2-1	CASSLAPGGPNEQFF	TGCGCCAGCAGCTTGGCTCCGGGGGGGCCCAATGAGCAGTTCTTC
TRBV7-6	.	.	TRBJ1-2	CASSLQGKDYGYTF	TGTGCCAGCAGCCTCCAAGGGAAGGACTATGGCTACACCTTC
TRBV6-1	.	.	TRBJ2-5	CASRKRGGLGETQYF	TGTGCCAGCAGGAAAAGGGGGGGGCTGGGGGAGACCCAGTACTTC
TRBV7-2	few	.	TRBJ2-7	CASSDRQVYEQYF	TGTGCCAGCAGCGACAGACAGGTCTACGAGCAGTACTTC
TRBV5-6	once	.	TRBJ2-7	CASSGNYEQYF	TGTGCCAGCAGCGGAAACTACGAGCAGTACTTC
TRBV29-1	.	.	TRBJ2-5	CSVEDAGRGKWETQYF	TGCAGCGTTGAAGATGCTGGCAGGGGTAAATGGGAGACCCAGTACTTC
TRBV6-6	.	.	TRBJ1-2	CASSYGERANYGYTF	TGTGCCAGCAGTTACGGGGAGCGGGCTAACTATGGCTACACCTTC
TRBV5-1	.	.	TRBJ2-1	CASSLPQRGEGEQFF	TGCGCCAGCAGCTTGCCCCAGCGTGGAGAAGGTGAGCAGTTCTTC
TRBV18	.	.	TRBJ2-1	CASSPPLLTNEQFF	TGTGCCAGCTCACCACCGCTACTAACCAATGAGCAGTTCTTC
TRBV4-3	.	.	TRBJ1-2	CASSQELLLNYGYTF	TGCGCCAGCAGCCAAGAATTGCTTCTGAACTATGGCTACACCTTC
TRBV27	.	.	TRBJ1-2	CARKHGDTGGGIYGYTF	TGTGCCAGAAAGCACGGAGATACTGGGGGGGGAATCTATGGCTACACCTTC
TRBV7-6	.	.	TRBJ2-7	CASSLAREDTYEQYF	TGTGCCAGCAGCTTAGCGAGGGAGGATACCTACGAGCAGTACTTC
TRBV5-1	.	.	TRBJ2-7	CASSLKGPSSYEQYF	TGCGCCAGCAGCCTTAAGGGACCCAGCTCCTACGAGCAGTACTTC
TRBV7-2	.	TRBD2	TRBJ2-3	CASSRGLAGGTDTQYF	TGTGCCAGCAGCCGTGGACTAGCGGGGGGCACAGATACGCAGTATTTT
TRBV4-1	.	.	TRBJ2-1	CASRPQGGGLNEQFF	TGCGCCAGCAGACCCCAGGGGGGGGGACTAAATGAGCAGTTCTTC
TRBV10-2	.	.	TRBJ2-1	CASSESELPGDEQFF	TGCGCCAGCAGTGAGTCGGAACTACCGGGGGACGAGCAGTTCTTC
TRBV5-8	.	.	TRBJ2-3	CASSLAGSDTQYF	TGTGCCAGCAGCTTGGCCGGGTCAGATACGCAGTATTTT
TRBV11-2	.	.	TRBJ2-2	CASSLPGGPNTGELFF	TGTGCCAGCAGCTTACCTGGGGGCCCGAACACCGGGGAGCTGTTTTTT
TRBV27	.	.	TRBJ1-2	CASSSMTDWGYTF	TGTGCCAGCAGTTCCATGACAGACTGGGGCTACACCTTC